This entry lists 23 T cell receptor beta chains sequenced from one sample in a study of blood T cell repertoires in COVID-19. Clones were sequenced by immunoSEQ multiplex PCR, and TCRdb holds only the in-frame ones, with some missing. The sample shows about 210,000 clones, 86% of them seen only once. The sequenced sample consisted of PBMCs or T cells enriched from blood (not recorded which). The source of these receptors is a woman aged 40 to 50 in a cohort exposed to, infected with or recovered from COVID-19 (not recorded which).

The chain combines TRBV11-2 with TRBJ2-2; a weak D match, TRBD2 (5 bases). Germline loops: CDR1 SGHAT, CDR2 FQNNGV. V was clipped by 0 bases and J by 4 bases, with 12 bases between them. The CDR3 contains 16 residues. CDR3 residues: CASSLERSGATGELFF. The CDR3 DNA sequence: TGTGCCAGCAGCTTAGAGAGGAGCGGAGCCACCGGGGAGCTGTTTTTT.

The chain couples TRBV11-3 to TRBJ2-1; 12 bases line up with TRBD1. The junction had 6 bases not matched to a gene; V was cut back by 3 bases and J by 9 bases. This CDR3 region has 15 residues. Germline assignment: CDR1 SGHNT and CDR2 YENEEA. This chain's CDR3 is CASSFRDRGRSEQFF. In DNA form, the CDR3 reads TGTGCCAGCAGCTTCCGGGACAGGGGGCGAAGTGAGCAGTTCTTC. Full variable domain (missing parts from reference TRBV11-3 and TRBJ2-1): EAGVVQSPRYKIIEKKQPVAFWCNPISGHNTLYWYLQNLGQGPELLIRYENEEAVDDSQLPKDRFSAERLKGVDSTLKIQPAELGDSAVYLCASSFRDRGRSEQFFGPGTRLTVL.

In nucleotides, the CDR3 is TGTGCCAGCAGCCCGGACGGACTACTTGGCTACACCTTC. Residues: CASSPDGLLGYTF. The chain carries TRBV7-9 and TRBJ1-2, with no clear D. Germline V CDR1 and CDR2: SEHNR, FQNEAQ (reference sequence). The CDR3 is 13 amino acids. V lost 5 bases and J 7 bases, leaving 14 bases between the germline ends.

The chain recombines TRBV11-2 with TRBJ2-5; the match to TRBD1 covers 8 bases. The CDR3 has 14 residues. Trimming at V came to 4 bases and at J to 3 bases, leaving 4 bases not matched to a gene. CDR1 is SGHAT and CDR2 is FQNNGV in the germline V gene. CDR3: CASSSYRGKETQYF. The CDR3 DNA follows: TGTGCCAGCAGCTCCTACAGGGGGAAAGAGACCCAGTACTTC.

Here the CDR3 reads CSVEGQGPTNEKLFF. The DNA of the CDR3 is TGCAGCGTTGAGGGACAGGGACCAACTAATGAAAAACTGTTTTTT. V usage is TRBV29-1 and J usage is TRBJ1-4; the match to TRBD1 covers 9 bases. CDR1 and CDR2 from the germline V gene are SQVTM and ANQGSEA. The CDR3 covers 15 residues. J was trimmed by 0 bases and V by 3 bases; bases with no gene match: 2.

The chain employs TRBV6-5 and TRBJ2-7, with TRBD2 as a possible D gene (5 bases). Trimming removed 6 bases from V and 0 bases from J, with 12 bases in between. Looked up from germline, CDR1 is MNHEY and CDR2 is SVGAGI. CDR3 length: 14 amino acids. The CDR3 is CASRPWEISYEQYF. The CDR3 DNA reads as TGTGCCAGCAGGCCATGGGAGATCTCCTACGAGCAGTACTTC.

J is TRBJ1-2 and V is TRBV11-2; 11 bases fit TRBD1. This CDR3 has 16 residues. The germline CDR1 and CDR2 sequences are SGHAT and FQNNGV. After removal of 1 base from V and 3 bases from J, the junction contained 4 bases not matched to a gene. The CDR3 is CASSLAGDRGDYGYTF. In DNA form, the CDR3 reads TGTGCCAGCAGCTTAGCCGGGGACAGGGGGGACTATGGCTACACCTTC.

The chain combines TRBV19 with TRBJ1-1; D is uncertain. Trimming removed 6 bases at V and 2 bases at J, with 10 bases between. The CDR3 covers 13 residues. Germline V gene lookup returns CDR1 LNHDA and CDR2 SQIVND (reference sequence). CDR3 nucleotides: TGTGCCAGTAGCTGGATGACTAACACTGAAGCTTTCTTT. It specifies CASSWMTNTEAFF.

This chain uses TRBV6-5 with TRBJ1-1; 12 bases line up with TRBD1. The CDR3 runs to 14 residues. After removal of 4 bases from V and 10 bases from J, the junction contained 7 bases not matched to a gene. The germline gives CDR1 MNHEY, CDR2 SVGAGI. CDR3 residues: CASSFGTGGASAFF. The CDR3 DNA is TGTGCCAGCAGTTTCGGGACAGGGGGCGCGTCAGCTTTCTTT.

The V and J genes are TRBV6-4 and TRBJ1-2, with D unresolved. V was pared by 2 bases and J by 5 bases, with 18 bases between. This CDR3 has 16 amino acids. Germline V gene sequence: CDR1 MRHNA, CDR2 SNTAGT. CDR3 nucleotide sequence: TGTGCCAGCAGTGACGCCTACCGGACTTACTCATATGGCTACACCTTC. Amino acid sequence: CASSDAYRTYSYGYTF.

The chain has TRBV29-1 and TRBJ2-3, with D possibly TRBD1 on 6 matching bases. Germline loops: CDR1 SQVTM, CDR2 ANQGSEA. CDR3 length equals 13 residues. Trimming pared 7 bases from V and 6 bases from J, leaving 17 bases between. CDR3 DNA sequence: TGCAGCGCCCGGGCAGGGGTTAGGGATACGCAGTATTTT. Amino acids: CSARAGVRDTQYF.

The V gene is TRBV5-6, the J gene TRBJ1-2, with 7 nucleotides matching TRBD1. The CDR3 is made up of 17 amino acids. With V trimmed by 0 bases and J by 6 bases, 14 bases remained unmatched. Germline CDR1 is SGHDT and CDR2 is YYEEEE. The CDR3 DNA reads as TGTGCCAGCAGCTTGGCGTGGATAAAGGGACAGTTAGATGGCTACACCTTC. Amino acid sequence: CASSLAWIKGQLDGYTF.

This clone was counted only a few times. The V call is TRBV7-2, the J call TRBJ2-2; D uncertain. Germline V gives CDR1 SGHTA, CDR2 FQGNSA. V gave up 1 base and J gave up 6 bases, with 18 bases separating them. The CDR3 totals 17 residues. CDR3 coding DNA: TGTGCCAGCAGCTTAGGAGTTATTGGGCGTTCGTCCGGGGAGCTGTTTTTT. Translation gives CASSLGVIGRSSGELFF.

This rearrangement joins TRBV6-5 to TRBJ2-2; D not certain. The germline V and J ends were trimmed by 7 bases and 0 bases, with 12 bases remaining between them. Germline V gene sequence: CDR1 MNHEY, CDR2 SVGAGI. This CDR3 is built from 15 residues. The CDR3 DNA follows: TGTGCCAGCACTGCGATCGGGTCGAACACCGGGGAGCTGTTTTTT. This sequence encodes CASTAIGSNTGELFF.

V usage is TRBV5-1 and J usage is TRBJ2-7, with TRBD1 as a possible D gene (6 bases). Trimming pared 3 bases from V and 0 bases from J, leaving 16 bases between. CDR3 length equals 16 residues. Germline values: CDR1 SGHRS, CDR2 YFSETQ. Here the CDR3 DNA reads TGCGCCAGCAGCTGGGCAGGGGCAGAAAGCTCCTACGAGCAGTACTTC. Protein sequence: CASSWAGAESSYEQYF.

The gene calls are TRBV27 and TRBJ1-1; 9 bases agree with TRBD1. With 0 bases clipped from V and 5 bases from J, the junction kept 10 bases outside the gene matches. Germline assignment: CDR1 MNHEY and CDR2 SMNVEV (reference sequence). This CDR3 has 17 residues. CDR3 loop: CASSLSPPGQGKTEAFF. The CDR3 nucleotides read TGTGCCAGCAGTTTATCTCCGCCGGGACAGGGTAAAACTGAAGCTTTCTTT.

The chain recombines TRBV28 with TRBJ2-3; D possibly corresponds to TRBD2 (5 bases). CDR3 length equals 15 residues. The V gene's germline CDR1 is MDHEN and CDR2 SYDVKM. V was pared by 6 bases and J by 8 bases, with 21 bases between. The CDR3, as DNA: TGTGCCAGCAGACCTCCGGCGGGTCTCGCGGGTACGCAGTATTTT. It translates to CASRPPAGLAGTQYF.

This clone was recorded once. The V and J genes are TRBV19 and TRBJ1-1, with D uncertain. This CDR3 has 13 amino acids. Germline CDR1 reads LNHDA; CDR2 reads SQIVND (reference sequence). Deletions cut 8 bases from V and 0 bases from J, with 10 bases between. The CDR3 DNA reads TGTGCCAGTCGAGGAACTTTGAACACTGAAGCTTTCTTT. This sequence encodes CASRGTLNTEAFF.

The J gene is TRBJ1-2, the V gene TRBV7-9, with D possibly being TRBD1 (6 bases). The V end lost 5 bases, the J end lost 7 bases, and 11 bases lay between the germline ends. The length of the CDR3 is 12 residues. Germline lookup yields CDR1 SEHNR and CDR2 FQNEAQ (reference sequence). CDR3 coding DNA: TGTGCCAGCAGCCTCGGACAGTCTGGCTACACCTTC. As protein: CASSLGQSGYTF.

This chain uses TRBV15 with TRBJ1-5; 7 bases fit TRBD1. In germline, CDR1 is LNHNV, CDR2 YYDKDF (reference sequence). This CDR3 spans 15 amino acids. The ends lost 4 bases at V and 2 bases at J; junction bases unmatched: 5. CDR3 amino acids: CATSTTGEGNQPQHF. The CDR3 coding sequence is TGTGCCACCAGCACAACAGGGGAGGGCAATCAGCCCCAGCATTTT.

The CDR3 region is CAWSRGRGLVINEQFF. As DNA, the CDR3 is TGTGCCTGGAGTCGGGGTCGGGGACTAGTGATAAATGAGCAGTTCTTC. The genes are TRBV30 and TRBJ2-1; TRBD2 aligns across 8 bases. The CDR3 runs to 16 residues. Germline lookup yields CDR1 GTSNPN and CDR2 SVGIG (reference sequence). V dropped 2 bases and J dropped 7; count of bases not matched to a gene: 13. Based on the CDR3 plus reference TRBV30 and TRBJ2-1, the full variable domain is SQTIHQWPATLVQPVGSPLSLECTVEGTSNPNLYWYRQAAGRGLQLLFYSVGIGQISSEVPQNLSASRPQDRQFILSSKKLLLSDSGFYLCAWSRGRGLVINEQFFGPGTRLTVL.

This clone was seen a single time. The chain joins TRBV5-1 to TRBJ2-6, with D maybe TRBD1 (5 bases). V was shortened by 4 bases and J by 2 bases, with 22 bases between the two germline ends. Germline loops: CDR1 SGHRS, CDR2 YFSETQ. The length of the CDR3 is 19 residues. The CDR3 bases are TGCGCCAGCAGCCCGGAAAGGGGCCAGCTCCGGGCTGGGGCCAACGTCCTGACTTTC. Protein: CASSPERGQLRAGANVLTF.

The chain has TRBV19 and TRBJ1-2; 7 nucleotides match TRBD1. Germline lookup yields CDR1 LNHDA and CDR2 SQIVND (reference sequence). CDR3 length: 15 residues. V dropped 7 bases and J dropped 4; count of bases not matched to a gene: 12. This CDR3 reads CASTAIGTDPYGYTF. CDR3 bases: TGTGCCAGTACAGCAATTGGGACAGACCCCTATGGCTACACCTTC.